This TCR beta chain was recorded in a study of cytomegalovirus exposure and HLA in healthy donors. Germline V lookup: CDR1 SGDLS, CDR2 YYNGEE. This CDR3 has 15 amino acids. With V trimmed by 0 bases and J by 1 base, 2 bases remained unmatched. This PCR relied on a set of 60 Vbeta primers and 13 Jbeta primers. Here immunoSEQ multiplex PCR was the method, and the copy in TCRdb shows in-frame clones only, minus some. Of some 130,000 clones in the sample, less than 85% were seen once. The sequenced sample consisted of PBMCs. This chain uses TRBV9 with TRBJ2-7, with 9 bases identical to TRBD1. The clonotype was recovered from a man aged 25-45 years in good health and CMV-seronegative. The DNA of the CDR3 is TGTGCCAGCAGCGTAGGGGGACAGGGTTCCTACGAGCAGTACTTC. It is translated as CASSVGGQGSYEQYF.